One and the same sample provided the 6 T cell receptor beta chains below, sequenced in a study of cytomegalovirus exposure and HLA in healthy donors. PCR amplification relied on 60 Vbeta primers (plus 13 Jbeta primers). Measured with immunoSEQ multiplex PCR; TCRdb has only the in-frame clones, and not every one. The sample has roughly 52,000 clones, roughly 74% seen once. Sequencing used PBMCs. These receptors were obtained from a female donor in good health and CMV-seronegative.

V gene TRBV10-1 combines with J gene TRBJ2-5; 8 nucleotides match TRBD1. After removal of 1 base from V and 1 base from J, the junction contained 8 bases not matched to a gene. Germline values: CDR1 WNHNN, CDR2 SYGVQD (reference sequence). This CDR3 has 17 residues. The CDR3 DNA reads TGCGCCAGCAGTGAGTTCGCGACAGGGGATGCCCAAGAGACCCAGTACTTC. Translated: CASSEFATGDAQETQYF.

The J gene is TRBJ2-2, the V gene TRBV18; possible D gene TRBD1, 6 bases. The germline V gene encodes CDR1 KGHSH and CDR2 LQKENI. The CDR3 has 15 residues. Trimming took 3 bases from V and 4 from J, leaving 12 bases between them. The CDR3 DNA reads TGTGCCAGCTCACCGTACAGGGTGGGCACCGGGGAGCTGTTTTTT. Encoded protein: CASSPYRVGTGELFF.

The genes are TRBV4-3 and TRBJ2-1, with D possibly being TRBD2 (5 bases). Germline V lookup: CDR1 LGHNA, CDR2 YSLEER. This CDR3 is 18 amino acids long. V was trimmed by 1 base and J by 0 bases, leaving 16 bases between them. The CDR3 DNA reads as TGCGCCAGCAGCCAAGGTGATCGTGGACTTAGCTCCTACAATGAGCAGTTCTTC. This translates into CASSQGDRGLSSYNEQFF.

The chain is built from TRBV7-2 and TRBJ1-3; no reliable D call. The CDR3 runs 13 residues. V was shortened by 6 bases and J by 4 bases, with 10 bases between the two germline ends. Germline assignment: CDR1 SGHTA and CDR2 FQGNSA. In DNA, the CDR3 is TGTGCCAGCAGTCCCTCTAGGGGAAACACCATATATTTT. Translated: CASSPSRGNTIYF. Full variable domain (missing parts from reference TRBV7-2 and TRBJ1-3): GAGVSQSPSNKVTEKGKDVELRCDPISGHTALYWYRQSLGQGLEFLIYFQGNSAPDKSGLPSDRFSAERTGGSVSTLTIQRTQQEDSAVYLCASSPSRGNTIYFGEGSWLTVV.

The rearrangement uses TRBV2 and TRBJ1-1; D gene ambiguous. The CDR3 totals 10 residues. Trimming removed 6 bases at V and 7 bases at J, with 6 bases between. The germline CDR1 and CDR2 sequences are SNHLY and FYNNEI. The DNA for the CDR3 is TGTGCCAGCAGCGGGAGTGAAGCTTTCTTT. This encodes CASSGSEAFF.

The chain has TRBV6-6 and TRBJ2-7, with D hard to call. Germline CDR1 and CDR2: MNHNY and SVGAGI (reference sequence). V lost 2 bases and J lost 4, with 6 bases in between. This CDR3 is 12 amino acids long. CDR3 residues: CASSYPPYEQYF. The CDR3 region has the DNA TGTGCCAGCAGTTACCCCCCGTACGAGCAGTACTTC.